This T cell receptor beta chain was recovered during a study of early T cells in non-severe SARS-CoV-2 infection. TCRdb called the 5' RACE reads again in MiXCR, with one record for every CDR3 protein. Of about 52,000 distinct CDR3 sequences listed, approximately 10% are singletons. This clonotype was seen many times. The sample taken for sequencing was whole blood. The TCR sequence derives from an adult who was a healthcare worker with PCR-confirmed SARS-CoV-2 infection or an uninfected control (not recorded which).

CDR3 coding DNA: TGCGCCAGCGTCGATCGGCGGTCAGATGAAAAACTGTTTTTT. It yields the protein CASVDRRSDEKLFF. The chain uses TRBV4-1 and TRBJ1-4; no firm D call. Germline V gives CDR1 MGHRA, CDR2 YSYEKL. The CDR3 consists of 14 residues. Trimming cost V 8 bases and J 6 bases, with 16 bases left between them.